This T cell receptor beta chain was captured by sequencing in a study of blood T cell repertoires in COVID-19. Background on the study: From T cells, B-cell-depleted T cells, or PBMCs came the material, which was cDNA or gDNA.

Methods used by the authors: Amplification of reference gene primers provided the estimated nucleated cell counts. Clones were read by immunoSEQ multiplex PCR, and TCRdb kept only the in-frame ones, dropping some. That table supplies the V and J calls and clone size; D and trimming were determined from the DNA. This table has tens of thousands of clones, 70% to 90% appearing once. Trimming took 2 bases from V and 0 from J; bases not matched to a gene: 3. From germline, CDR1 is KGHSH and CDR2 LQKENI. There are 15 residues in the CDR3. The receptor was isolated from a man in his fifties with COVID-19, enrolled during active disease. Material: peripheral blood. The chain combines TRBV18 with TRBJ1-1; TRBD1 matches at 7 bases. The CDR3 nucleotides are TGTGCCAGCTCACCAAGCCAGGGGGTGAACACTGAAGCTTTCTTT. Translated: CASSPSQGVNTEAFF.